This T cell receptor (beta chain) was recovered during a study of T cells in Graves' hyperthyroidism and ophthalmopathy. Template material for amplifying TCR beta CDR3 regions consisted of RNA transcripts. First-round RT-PCR of the TCR CDR3 relied on the HTBI primer set. Each CDR3 protein gets one entry after TCRdb re-called the multiplex PCR reads with MiXCR. The table records about 720,000 distinct CDR3 sequences, around 19% of them present only once. General observations from the study: Before onset, by a median of around 6.4 months, the model predicted ophthalmopathy. Expanded thyroid clonotypes (above 0.001) were mostly also found in blood. In the analysis, a 13 V-J model separated ophthalmopathy from stable hyperthyroidism.

The hyperthyroidism patients had all been newly diagnosed, and their disease duration was under 2 months. Their ages ranged from 18 to 65 years. This clonotype was recorded many times. Antigen specificity is unknown. Sequenced input: blood. The sequence came from a woman aged 50 to 60 with Graves' hyperthyroidism that later progressed to Graves' ophthalmopathy.

This CDR3 reads CASSPRALPTDTQYF. CDR3 nucleotide sequence: TGTGCCAGCAGTCCGAGGGCCCTACCCACAGATACGCAGTATTTT. The V gene is TRBV2, the J gene TRBJ2-3; possible D gene TRBD2, 5 bases. Germline V CDR1 and CDR2: SNHLY, FYNNEI. This CDR3 comprises 15 residues. V lost 5 bases and J 2 bases, leaving 14 bases between the germline ends. The full variable domain, rest sourced from reference TRBV2 and TRBJ2-3, is EPEVTQTPSHQVTQMGQEVILRCVPISNHLYFYWYRQILGQKVEFLVSFYNNEISEKSEIFDDQFSVERPDGSNFTLKIRSTKLEDSAMYFCASSPRALPTDTQYFGPGTRLTVL.